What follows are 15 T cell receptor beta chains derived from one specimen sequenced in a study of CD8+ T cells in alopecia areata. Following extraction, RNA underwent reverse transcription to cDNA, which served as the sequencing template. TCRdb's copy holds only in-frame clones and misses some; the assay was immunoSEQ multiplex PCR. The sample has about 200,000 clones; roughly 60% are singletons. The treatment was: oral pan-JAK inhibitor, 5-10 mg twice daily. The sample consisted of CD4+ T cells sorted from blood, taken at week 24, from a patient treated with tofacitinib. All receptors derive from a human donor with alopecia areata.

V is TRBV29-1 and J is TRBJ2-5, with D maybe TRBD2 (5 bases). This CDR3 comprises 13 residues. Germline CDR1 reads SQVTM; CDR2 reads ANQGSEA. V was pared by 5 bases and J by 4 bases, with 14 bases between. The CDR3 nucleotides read TGCAGCGTTACGACGGCGAGCGGAGAGACCCAGTACTTC. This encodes CSVTTASGETQYF.

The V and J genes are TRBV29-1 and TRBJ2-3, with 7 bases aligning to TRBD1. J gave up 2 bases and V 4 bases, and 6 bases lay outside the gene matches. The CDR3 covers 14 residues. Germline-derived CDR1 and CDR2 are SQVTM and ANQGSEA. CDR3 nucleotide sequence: TGCAGCGTTGCCCAGGGGGTGTTCACAGATACGCAGTATTTT. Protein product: CSVAQGVFTDTQYF.

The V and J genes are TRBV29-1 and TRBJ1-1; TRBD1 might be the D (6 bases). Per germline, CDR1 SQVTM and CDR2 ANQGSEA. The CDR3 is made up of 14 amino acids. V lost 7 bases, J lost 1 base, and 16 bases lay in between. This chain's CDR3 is CSGSGAATNTEAFF. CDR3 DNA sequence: TGCAGCGGATCAGGGGCCGCCACGAACACTGAAGCTTTCTTT.

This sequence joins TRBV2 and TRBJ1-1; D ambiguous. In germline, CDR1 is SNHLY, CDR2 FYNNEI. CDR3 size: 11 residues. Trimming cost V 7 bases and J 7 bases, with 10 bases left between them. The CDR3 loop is CASTGGNEAFF. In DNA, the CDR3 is TGTGCCAGCACGGGAGGGAATGAAGCTTTCTTT.

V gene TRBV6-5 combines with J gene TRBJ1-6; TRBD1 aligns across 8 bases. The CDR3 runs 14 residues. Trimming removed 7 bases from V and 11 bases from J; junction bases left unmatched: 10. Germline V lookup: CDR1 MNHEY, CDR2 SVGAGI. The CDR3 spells CASTYGQGGPPLHF. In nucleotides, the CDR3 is TGTGCCAGCACCTATGGACAGGGAGGACCACCCCTCCACTTT.

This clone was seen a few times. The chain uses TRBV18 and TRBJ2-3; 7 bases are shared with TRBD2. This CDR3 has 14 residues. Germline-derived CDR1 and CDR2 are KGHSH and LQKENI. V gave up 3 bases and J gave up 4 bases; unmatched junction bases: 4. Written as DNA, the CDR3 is TGTGCCAGCTCACCCCGGGGAGGGGCAGATACGCAGTATTTT. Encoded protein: CASSPRGGADTQYF.

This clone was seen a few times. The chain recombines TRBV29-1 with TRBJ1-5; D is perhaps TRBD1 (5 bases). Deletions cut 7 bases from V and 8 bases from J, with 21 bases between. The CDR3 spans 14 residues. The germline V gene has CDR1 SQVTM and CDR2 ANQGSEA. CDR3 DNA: TGCAGCGCCAGAGCATCCGGGGCCGGAGAGCCCCAGCATTTT. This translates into CSARASGAGEPQHF.

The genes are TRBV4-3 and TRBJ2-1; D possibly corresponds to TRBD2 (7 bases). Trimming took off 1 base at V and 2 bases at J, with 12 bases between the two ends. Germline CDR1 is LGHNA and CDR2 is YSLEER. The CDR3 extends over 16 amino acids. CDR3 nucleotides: TGCGCCAGCAGCCAAGTGGGGGGGGCTACCTACAATGAGCAGTTCTTC. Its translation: CASSQVGGATYNEQFF.

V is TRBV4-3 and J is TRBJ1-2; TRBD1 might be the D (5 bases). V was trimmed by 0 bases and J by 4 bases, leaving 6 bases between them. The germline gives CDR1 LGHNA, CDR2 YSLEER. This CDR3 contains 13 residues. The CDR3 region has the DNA TGCGCCAGCAGCCAAGAGGGGGTCTATGGCTACACCTTC. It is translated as CASSQEGVYGYTF.

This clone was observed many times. CDR3 amino acids: CASSLVHGADTQYF. CDR3 DNA sequence: TGTGCCAGCAGCTTAGTCCATGGGGCAGATACGCAGTATTTT. The chain couples TRBV7-2 to TRBJ2-3; unclear D gene. Germline-derived CDR1 and CDR2 are SGHTA and FQGNSA. Trimming shortened V by 1 base and J by 4 bases, and 9 bases separated the two germline ends. This CDR3 has 14 amino acids.

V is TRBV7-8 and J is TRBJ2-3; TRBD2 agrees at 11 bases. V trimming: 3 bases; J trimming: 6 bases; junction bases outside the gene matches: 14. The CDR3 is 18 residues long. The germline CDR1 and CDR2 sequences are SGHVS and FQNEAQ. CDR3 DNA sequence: TGTGCCAGCAGCTTCTCCACTTCTACTAGCGGGGGATGGGATACGCAGTATTTT. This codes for CASSFSTSTSGGWDTQYF. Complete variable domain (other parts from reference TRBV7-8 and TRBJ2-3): GAGVSQSPRYKVAKRGQDVALRCDPISGHVSLFWYQQALGQGPEFLTYFQNEAQLDKSGLPSDRFFAERPEGSVSTLKIQRTQQEDSAVYLCASSFSTSTSGGWDTQYFGPGTRLTVL.

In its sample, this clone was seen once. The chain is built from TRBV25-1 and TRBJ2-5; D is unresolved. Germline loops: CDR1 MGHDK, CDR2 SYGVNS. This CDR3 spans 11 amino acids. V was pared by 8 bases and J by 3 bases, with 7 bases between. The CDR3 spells CASQGEETQYF. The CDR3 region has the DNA TGTGCCAGCCAAGGAGAAGAGACCCAGTACTTC.

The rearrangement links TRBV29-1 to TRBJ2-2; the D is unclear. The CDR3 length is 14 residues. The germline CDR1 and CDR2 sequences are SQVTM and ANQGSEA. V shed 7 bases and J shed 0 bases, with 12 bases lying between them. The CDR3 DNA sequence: TGCAGCGCTCGGGCCGATTCGAACACCGGGGAGCTGTTTTTT. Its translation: CSARADSNTGELFF.

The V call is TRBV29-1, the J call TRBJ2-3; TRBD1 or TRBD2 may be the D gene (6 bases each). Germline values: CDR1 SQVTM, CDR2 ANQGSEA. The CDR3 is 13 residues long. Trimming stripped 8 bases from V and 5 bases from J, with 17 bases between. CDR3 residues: CSSEGGVGDTQYF. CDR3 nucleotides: TGCAGCTCAGAGGGGGGAGTGGGAGATACGCAGTATTTT.

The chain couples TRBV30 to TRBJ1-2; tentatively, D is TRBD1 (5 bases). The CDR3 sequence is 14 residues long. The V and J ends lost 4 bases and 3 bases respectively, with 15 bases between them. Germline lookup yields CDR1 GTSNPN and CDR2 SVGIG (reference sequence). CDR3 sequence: CAWTRSGLYYGYTF. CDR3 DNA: TGTGCCTGGACACGGTCAGGGCTTTACTATGGCTACACCTTC.